This T cell receptor (beta chain) was obtained from a study of cytomegalovirus exposure and HLA in healthy donors. Primers included in the PCR were 60 Vbeta and 13 Jbeta primers. The protocol was immunoSEQ multiplex PCR, while the TCRdb copy is restricted to in-frame clones and leaves out a portion. This table holds approximately 170,000 clones, about 71% found once. The CDR3 sequence is 17 residues long. V dropped 7 bases and J dropped 1; count of bases not matched to a gene: 7. The germline gives CDR1 LNHDA, CDR2 SQIVND (reference sequence). Sample: PBMCs. The TCR originated in a woman in her thirties or forties in good health and CMV-seropositive. The V gene is TRBV19, the J gene TRBJ2-6; 10 bases map to TRBD1. The CDR3 DNA follows: TGTGCCAGTACCGCAGACAGGGGGCGATCTGGGGCCAACGTCCTGACTTTC. Translating it yields CASTADRGRSGANVLTF.